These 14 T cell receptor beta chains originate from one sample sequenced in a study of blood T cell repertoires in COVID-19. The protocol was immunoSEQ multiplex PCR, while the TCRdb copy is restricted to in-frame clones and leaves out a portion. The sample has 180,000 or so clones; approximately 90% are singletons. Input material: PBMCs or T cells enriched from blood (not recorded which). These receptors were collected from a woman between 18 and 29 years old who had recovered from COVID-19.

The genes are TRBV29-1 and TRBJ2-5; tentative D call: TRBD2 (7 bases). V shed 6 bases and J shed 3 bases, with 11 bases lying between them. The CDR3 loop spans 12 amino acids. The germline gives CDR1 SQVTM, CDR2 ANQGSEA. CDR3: CSVGAGEETQYF. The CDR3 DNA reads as TGCAGCGTGGGGGCGGGGGAAGAGACCCAGTACTTC.

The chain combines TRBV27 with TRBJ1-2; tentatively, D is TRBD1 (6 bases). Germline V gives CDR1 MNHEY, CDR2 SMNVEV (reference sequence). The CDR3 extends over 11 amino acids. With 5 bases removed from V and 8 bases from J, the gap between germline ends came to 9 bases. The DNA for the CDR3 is TGTGCCAGCAGTGGGGGCGGGGGCTACACCTTC. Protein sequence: CASSGGGGYTF.

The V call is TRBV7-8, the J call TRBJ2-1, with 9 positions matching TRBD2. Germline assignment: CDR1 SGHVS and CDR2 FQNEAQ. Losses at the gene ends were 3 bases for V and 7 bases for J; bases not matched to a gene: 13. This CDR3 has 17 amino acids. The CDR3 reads CASSFFGRGGRGNEQFF. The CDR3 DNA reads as TGTGCCAGCAGCTTTTTCGGTAGGGGCGGGAGGGGAAATGAGCAGTTCTTC.

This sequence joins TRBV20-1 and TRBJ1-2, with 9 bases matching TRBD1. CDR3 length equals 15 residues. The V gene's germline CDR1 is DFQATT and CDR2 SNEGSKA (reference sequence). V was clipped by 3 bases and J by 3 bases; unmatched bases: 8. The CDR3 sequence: CSASDHRDRDYGYTF. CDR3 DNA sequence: TGCAGTGCTAGTGATCACCGGGACAGGGACTATGGCTACACCTTC.

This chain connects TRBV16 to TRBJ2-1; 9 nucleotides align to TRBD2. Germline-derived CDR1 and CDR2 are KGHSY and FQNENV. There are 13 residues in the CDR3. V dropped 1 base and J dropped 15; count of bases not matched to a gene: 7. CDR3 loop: CASSQWREGRRFF. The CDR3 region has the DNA TGTGCCAGCAGCCAATGGCGGGAGGGCCGTCGGTTCTTC.

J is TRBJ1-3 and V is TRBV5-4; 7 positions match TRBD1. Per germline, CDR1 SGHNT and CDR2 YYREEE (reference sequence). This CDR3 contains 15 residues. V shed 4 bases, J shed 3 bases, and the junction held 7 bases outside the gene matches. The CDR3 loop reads CASSVGQNFGNTIYF. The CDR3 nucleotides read TGTGCCAGCAGCGTGGGACAGAACTTTGGAAACACCATATATTTT.

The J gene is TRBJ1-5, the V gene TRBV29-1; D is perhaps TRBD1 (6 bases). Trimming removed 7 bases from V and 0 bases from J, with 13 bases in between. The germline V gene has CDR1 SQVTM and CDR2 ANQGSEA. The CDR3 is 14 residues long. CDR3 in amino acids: CSAGAGDSNQPQHF. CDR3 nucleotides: TGCAGCGCCGGGGCAGGGGATAGCAATCAGCCCCAGCATTTT.

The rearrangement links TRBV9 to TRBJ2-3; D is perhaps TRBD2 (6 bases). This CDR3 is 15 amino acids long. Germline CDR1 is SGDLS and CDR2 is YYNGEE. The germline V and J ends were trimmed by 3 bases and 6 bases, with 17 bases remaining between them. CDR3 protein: CASSALGGIGDTQYF. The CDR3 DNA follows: TGTGCCAGCAGCGCCCTCGGGGGAATAGGGGATACGCAGTATTTT.

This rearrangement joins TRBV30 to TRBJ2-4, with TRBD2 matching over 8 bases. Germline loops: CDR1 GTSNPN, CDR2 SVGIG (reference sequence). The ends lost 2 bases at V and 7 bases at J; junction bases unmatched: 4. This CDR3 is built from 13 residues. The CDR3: CAWSPSGSNIQYF. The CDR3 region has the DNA TGTGCCTGGAGTCCCAGCGGGAGTAACATTCAGTACTTC.

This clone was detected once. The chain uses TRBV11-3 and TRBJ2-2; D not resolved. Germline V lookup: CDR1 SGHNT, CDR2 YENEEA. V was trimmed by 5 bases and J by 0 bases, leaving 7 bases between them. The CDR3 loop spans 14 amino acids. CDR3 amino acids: CASSPGPNTGELFF. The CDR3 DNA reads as TGTGCCAGCAGCCCGGGTCCGAACACCGGGGAGCTGTTTTTT.

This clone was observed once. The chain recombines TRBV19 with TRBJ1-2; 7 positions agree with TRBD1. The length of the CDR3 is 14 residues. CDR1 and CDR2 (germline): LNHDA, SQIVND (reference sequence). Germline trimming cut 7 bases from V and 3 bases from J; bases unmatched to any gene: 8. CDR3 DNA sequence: TGTGCCAGTACCTCGACAGGGTGGGACTATGGCTACACCTTC. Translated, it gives CASTSTGWDYGYTF.

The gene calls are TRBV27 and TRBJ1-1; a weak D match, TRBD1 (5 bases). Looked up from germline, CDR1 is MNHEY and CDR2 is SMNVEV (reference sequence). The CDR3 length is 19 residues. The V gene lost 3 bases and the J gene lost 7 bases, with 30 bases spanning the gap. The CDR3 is CASSFRNHVSSGHHREAFF. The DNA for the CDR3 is TGTGCCAGCAGTTTCCGAAATCATGTATCGTCCGGACACCATCGTGAAGCTTTCTTT.

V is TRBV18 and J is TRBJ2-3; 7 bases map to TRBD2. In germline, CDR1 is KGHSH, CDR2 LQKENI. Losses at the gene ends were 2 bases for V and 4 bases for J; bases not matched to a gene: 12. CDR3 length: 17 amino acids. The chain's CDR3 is CASSPNVARAGSDTQYF. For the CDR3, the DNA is TGTGCCAGCTCACCAAACGTGGCTAGAGCGGGGTCAGATACGCAGTATTTT.

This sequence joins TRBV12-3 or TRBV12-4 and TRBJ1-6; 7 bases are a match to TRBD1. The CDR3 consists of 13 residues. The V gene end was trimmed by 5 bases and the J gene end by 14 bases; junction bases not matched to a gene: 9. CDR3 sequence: CASSIGQADTLHF. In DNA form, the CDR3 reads TGTGCCAGCAGTATAGGACAGGCGGACACCCTCCACTTT.